The 27 T cell receptor beta chains given below trace back to one sample, sequenced in a study of OX40 agonist ivuxolimab in advanced cancers. Clones were read by immunoSEQ multiplex PCR, and TCRdb kept only the in-frame ones, dropping some. In the table there are about 50,000 clones, 82% of which are singletons. The sequencing used CD4+ or CD8+ T cells sorted from blood, collected in a trial of the OX40 agonist ivuxolimab. The origin of the receptors is an adult with an advanced solid tumor such as melanoma, head and neck, liver or kidney cancer.

Only a few counts were recorded for this clone. This chain connects TRBV6-1 to TRBJ1-3, with D tentatively TRBD1 (6 bases). Germline loops: CDR1 MNHNS, CDR2 SASEGT. The CDR3 runs to 15 residues. Trimming stripped 6 bases from V and 6 bases from J, with 18 bases between. CDR3 DNA: TGTGCCAGCAGGCTTAGGGGGTTTGCGGAAAACACCATATATTTT. Translation gives CASRLRGFAENTIYF.

This chain connects TRBV2 to TRBJ2-5, with D perhaps matching TRBD1 (5 bases). The germline gives CDR1 SNHLY, CDR2 FYNNEI. V dropped 7 bases and J dropped 5 bases, with 20 bases sitting between them. This CDR3 has 15 residues. CDR3 amino acids: CASKDPGAPGETQYF. The CDR3 DNA reads TGTGCCAGCAAGGACCCTGGGGCTCCTGGGGAGACCCAGTACTTC. Filled out from reference TRBV2 and TRBJ2-5, the complete variable domain reads EPEVTQTPSHQVTQMGQEVILRCVPISNHLYFYWYRQILGQKVEFLVSFYNNEISEKSEIFDDQFSVERPDGSNFTLKIRSTKLEDSAMYFCASKDPGAPGETQYFGPGTRLLVL.

This chain's CDR3 is CASSQWYEQYF. The CDR3 nucleotides read TGTGCCAGCAGCCAGTGGTACGAGCAGTACTTC. The chain carries TRBV14 and TRBJ2-7; D ambiguous. The V end was cut by 3 bases, the J end by 4 bases, with 4 bases between. Germline V gene lookup returns CDR1 SGHDN and CDR2 FVKESK. The CDR3 has 11 amino acids.

The rearrangement links TRBV5-8 to TRBJ2-7, with D maybe TRBD2 (5 bases). The V gene lost 3 bases and the J gene lost 4 bases, with 5 bases spanning the gap. CDR1 is SGHTS and CDR2 is YDEGEE in the germline V gene. CDR3 size: 11 residues. The CDR3 sequence is CASSWRYEQYF. CDR3 sequence (DNA): TGTGCCAGCAGCTGGAGGTACGAGCAGTACTTC.

The chain joins TRBV5-4 to TRBJ1-1, with 7 positions matching TRBD1. With V trimmed by 3 bases and J by 7 bases, 12 bases remained unmatched. The CDR3 spans 15 residues. The germline V gene encodes CDR1 SGHNT and CDR2 YYREEE (reference sequence). The CDR3 region is CASSSRGTAVIEAFF. For the CDR3, the DNA is TGTGCCAGCAGCTCCCGAGGGACAGCAGTAATTGAAGCTTTCTTT.

The chain links TRBV19 to TRBJ2-7, with 8 bases identical to TRBD2. CDR1 and CDR2 from the germline V gene are LNHDA and SQIVND (reference sequence). Germline trimming cut 7 bases from V and 3 bases from J; bases unmatched to any gene: 20. This CDR3 region has 18 residues. The CDR3 coding sequence is TGTGCCAGTACCAAAAAGGGGGACAATAGCGGGGACCGCTACGAGCAGTACTTC. Protein sequence: CASTKKGDNSGDRYEQYF.

This chain uses TRBV2 with TRBJ2-5; D possibly matches TRBD1 or TRBD2 (7 bases each). Germline CDR1 and CDR2: SNHLY and FYNNEI. Trimming took off 10 bases at V and 6 bases at J, with 18 bases between the two ends. CDR3 length: 13 residues. The CDR3 DNA is TGTGCCACCAGGGGGGGGACCCCTCAGACCCAGTACTTC. This codes for CATRGGTPQTQYF.

The chain uses TRBV6-1 and TRBJ2-7; weak D call: TRBD2 (7 bases). Germline values: CDR1 MNHNS, CDR2 SASEGT. There are 15 residues in the CDR3. V lost 5 bases and J lost 5, with 19 bases in between. The CDR3 is CASSPRGGALHEQYF. For the CDR3, the DNA is TGTGCCAGCAGTCCTCGCGGGGGCGCGCTTCACGAGCAGTACTTC.

This clone came up a few times. The rearrangement joins TRBV6-1 to TRBJ1-1; 7 nucleotides line up with TRBD1. Germline lookup yields CDR1 MNHNS and CDR2 SASEGT. This CDR3 is 13 amino acids long. With 4 bases clipped from V and 10 bases from J, the junction kept 9 bases outside the gene matches. The CDR3 bases are TGTGCCAGCAGTGGAAGACAGGGACCGGGAGCTTTCTTT. It yields the protein CASSGRQGPGAFF.

This sequence joins TRBV19 and TRBJ2-2; 10 positions agree with TRBD2. This CDR3 contains 20 residues. Looked up from germline, CDR1 is LNHDA and CDR2 is SQIVND (reference sequence). The trim removed 9 bases at V and 4 bases at J, leaving 23 bases unmatched. CDR3 bases: TGTGCCAGGAAGCCCTCCCCAGCGGGGGGGCCGTTTAGGATCACCGGGGAGCTGTTTTTT. Residues: CARKPSPAGGPFRITGELFF.

This clone was detected only once. CDR3 DNA sequence: TGTGCCATCAACGAGGGAAGGGTAGCGAACACCGGGGAGCTGTTTTTT. Protein: CAINEGRVANTGELFF. The chain joins TRBV10-3 to TRBJ2-2; perhaps TRBD2 as D (5 bases). V lost 7 bases and J 0 bases, leaving 15 bases between the germline ends. Germline lookup yields CDR1 ENHRY and CDR2 SYGVKD. This CDR3 is built from 16 residues.

The chain has TRBV19 and TRBJ2-3, with 8 bases matching TRBD1. CDR3 length: 14 residues. Germline V lookup: CDR1 LNHDA, CDR2 SQIVND (reference sequence). The J segment lost 7 bases and the V segment lost 5 bases, leaving 8 bases of the junction unmatched. The CDR3 is CASSLDRARNTQYF. The CDR3 nucleotides read TGTGCCAGTAGTTTGGACAGGGCCAGGAATACGCAGTATTTT.

The gene calls are TRBV7-9 and TRBJ2-7; D gene uncertain. Per the germline V gene, CDR1 is SEHNR and CDR2 is FQNEAQ (reference sequence). The CDR3 is 18 residues long. Trimming removed 5 bases at V and 2 bases at J, with 25 bases between. The CDR3 DNA reads as TGTGCCAGCAGCCTCCCTCTTGGGGAAGGTGGCAAGACCTACGAGCAGTACTTC. It yields the protein CASSLPLGEGGKTYEQYF.

V usage is TRBV29-1 and J usage is TRBJ1-4, with 8 bases fitting TRBD1. CDR3 length: 14 residues. From germline, CDR1 is SQVTM and CDR2 ANQGSEA. The CDR3 sequence is CSVIVDREDEKLFF. The CDR3 nucleotides are TGCAGTGTTATCGTGGACAGGGAAGACGAAAAACTGTTTTTT.

The CDR3 loop reads CAWSVQGVNTIYF. CDR3 DNA: TGTGCCTGGAGTGTACAAGGGGTAAACACCATATATTTT. V usage is TRBV30 and J usage is TRBJ1-3; D is possibly TRBD1 (5 bases). Germline values: CDR1 GTSNPN, CDR2 SVGIG (reference sequence). The CDR3 covers 13 residues. The V and J ends lost 0 bases and 6 bases respectively, with 9 bases between them.

The chain joins TRBV30 to TRBJ1-5, with a tentative D call TRBD1 (5 bases). Germline values: CDR1 GTSNPN, CDR2 SVGIG (reference sequence). This CDR3 comprises 15 residues. V lost 1 base and J 6 bases, leaving 16 bases between the germline ends. This CDR3 reads CAWSGNHGDRQPQHF. CDR3 sequence (DNA): TGTGCCTGGAGTGGCAACCATGGGGACCGTCAGCCCCAGCATTTT.

The chain couples TRBV5-1 to TRBJ1-2, with 12 bases matching TRBD1. There are 15 residues in the CDR3. Germline V gives CDR1 SGHRS, CDR2 YFSETQ. The V and J ends lost 4 bases and 7 bases, in that order; junction bases with no gene match: 8. CDR3 amino acids: CASSPSGTGGVGYTF. The DNA of the CDR3 is TGCGCCAGCAGCCCCTCCGGGACAGGGGGCGTTGGCTACACCTTC.

The rearrangement joins TRBV29-1 to TRBJ2-3; D perhaps matches TRBD1 (5 bases). V was trimmed by 7 bases and J by 0 bases, leaving 11 bases between them. Germline CDR1 reads SQVTM; CDR2 reads ANQGSEA. The CDR3 totals 13 residues. CDR3 DNA: TGCAGCGCTGGACACAAGAGCACAGATACGCAGTATTTT. Translation: CSAGHKSTDTQYF.

The chain is built from TRBV27 and TRBJ1-2; possibly TRBD1 for D (6 bases). Deletions cut 2 bases from V and 7 bases from J, with 11 bases between. Germline-derived CDR1 and CDR2 are MNHEY and SMNVEV (reference sequence). The CDR3 spans 13 residues. CDR3 DNA: TGTGCCAGCAGTTTAACAGGGATCAGTGGCTACACCTTC. It translates to CASSLTGISGYTF.

In this sample, this clone turned up a few times. The chain employs TRBV2 and TRBJ1-1, with 9 bases aligning to TRBD1. V shed 6 bases and J 2 bases; nucleotides not matched to a gene: 7. Per the germline V gene, CDR1 is SNHLY and CDR2 is FYNNEI. The CDR3 has 15 residues. The CDR3 is CASSRPGQGNTEAFF. CDR3 DNA: TGTGCCAGCAGCCGTCCGGGACAGGGTAACACTGAAGCTTTCTTT.

This chain joins TRBV15 and TRBJ1-4; D is uncertain. The germline V gene has CDR1 LNHNV and CDR2 YYDKDF (reference sequence). The CDR3 runs to 12 residues. Trimming cost V 5 bases and J 3 bases, with 4 bases left between them. The CDR3 spells CATSRPNEKLFF. The CDR3 coding sequence is TGTGCCACCAGCCGGCCTAATGAAAAACTGTTTTTT. Variable domain in full (rest from reference TRBV15 and TRBJ1-4): DAMVIQNPRYQVTQFGKPVTLSCSQTLNHNVMYWYQQKSSQAPKLLFHYYDKDFNNEADTPDNFQSRRPNTSFCFLDIRSPGLGDTAMYLCATSRPNEKLFFGSGTQLSVL.

This rearrangement joins TRBV20-1 to TRBJ1-1; D gene uncertain. Per germline, CDR1 DFQATT and CDR2 SNEGSKA (reference sequence). This CDR3 has 11 amino acids. V lost 5 bases and J 7 bases, leaving 11 bases between the germline ends. The CDR3 reads CSAPSGLEAFF. CDR3 DNA sequence: TGCAGTGCTCCTTCCGGCCTTGAAGCTTTCTTT.

The genes are TRBV5-4 and TRBJ2-3; 10 nucleotides agree with TRBD2. J lost 1 base, V lost 3 bases, and 8 bases had no gene match. The CDR3 length is 17 residues. Germline CDR1 reads SGHNT; CDR2 reads YYREEE (reference sequence). The CDR3 here is CASSSQRGGHGTDTQYF. CDR3 bases: TGTGCCAGCAGCTCCCAGCGGGGGGGCCACGGCACAGATACGCAGTATTTT.

This clone was observed a few times. The genes are TRBV21-1 and TRBJ1-6; the table's D call of TRBD1 was not tested on the DNA. TRBV21-1 is deemed a pseudogene. There are 14 residues in the CDR3. CDR3 in DNA: TGTGCCAGCAGCGAAACCGGGACATGTTCACCCCTCCACTTT. It translates to CASSETGTCSPLHF.

This chain joins TRBV6-1 and TRBJ2-7; 9 nucleotides line up with TRBD1. This CDR3 has 14 residues. With 3 bases clipped from V and 6 bases from J, the junction kept 6 bases outside the gene matches. Germline values: CDR1 MNHNS, CDR2 SASEGT. The CDR3: CASSDSGTGSEQYF. The CDR3 DNA sequence: TGTGCCAGCAGTGACTCGGGGACAGGGAGCGAGCAGTACTTC.

J is TRBJ2-3 and V is TRBV7-2; no clear D. The germline V gene encodes CDR1 SGHTA and CDR2 FQGNSA. With 5 bases removed from V and 0 bases from J, the gap between germline ends came to 21 bases. This CDR3 region has 18 residues. CDR3 sequence: CASSVQPHRETSTDTQYF. The CDR3 DNA sequence: TGTGCCAGCAGCGTACAGCCCCACCGCGAGACTAGCACAGATACGCAGTATTTT.

The DNA for the CDR3 is TGTGCCAGCAGCACAGGGGAATATGGCTACACCTTC. Its translation: CASSTGEYGYTF. The rearrangement links TRBV9 to TRBJ1-2; 7 positions agree with TRBD1. CDR3 length: 12 residues. J gave up 5 bases and V 4 bases, and 2 bases lay outside the gene matches. CDR1 is SGDLS, CDR2 YYNGEE, per germline.